This T cell receptor beta chain was found in a study of blood T cell repertoires in COVID-19. Looking at the study overall: Both acute and convalescent COVID-19 samples were obtained from the United States, Italy and Spain. T cells, B-cell-depleted T cells, or PBMCs provided the cDNA or gDNA that served as material.

The CDR3 covers 13 residues. Germline V lookup: CDR1 ENHRY, CDR2 SYGVKD. V was shortened by 8 bases and J by 3 bases, with 11 bases between the two germline ends. Original processing notes: Nucleated cell number was recorded as an estimate derived from reference gene primer amplification. The protocol was immunoSEQ multiplex PCR, while the TCRdb copy is restricted to in-frame clones and leaves out a portion. V and J calls and clone size are as listed in that table; D and trimming were resolved from the DNA. The data contain some 200,000 clones, about 83% of them singletons. The clonotype originates from a woman under 30 who had recovered from COVID-19. The rearrangement uses TRBV10-3 and TRBJ1-5; D perhaps matches TRBD1 (5 bases). Sequencing used peripheral blood. The CDR3 spells CAIGQGPNQPQHF. The CDR3 DNA sequence: TGTGCCATCGGCCAGGGCCCCAATCAGCCCCAGCATTTT.